A selection of T cell receptor beta chains follows, all from one sample in a study of shared clonotypes between healthy human individuals. Sequencing used immunoSEQ multiplex PCR; TCRdb keeps in-frame clones, though not all of them. The sample holds millions of clones, more than 90% seen once. The sequenced material came from naive CD4+ T cells sorted from blood. The receptors derive from a man aged 18-30 years in good health. CDR3s include the opening cysteine and the closing phenylalanine or tryptophan. Each record gives: D gene, J gene, clone size, CDR3 length, V gene, CDR3 protein, CDR3 DNA. The D gene is left open where the match is weak. Size is omitted from some rows. Given values are once, few, many or a class for expanded clones.

NA | TRBJ1-1 | NA | 17 | TRBV4-3 | CASSQRPAGNLNTEAFF | TGCGCCAGCAGCCAACGGCCGGCAGGGAACTTGAACACTGAAGCTTTCTTT
NA | TRBJ1-2 | NA | 14 | TRBV2 | CASSTGRLNYGYTF | TGTGCCAGCAGCACAGGGCGTCTTAACTATGGCTACACCTTC
TRBD1 | TRBJ2-5 | NA | 16 | TRBV7-2 | CASSLGGRGHGETQYF | TGTGCCAGCAGCTTAGGTGGCAGGGGGCACGGAGAGACCCAGTACTTC
NA | TRBJ1-2 | NA | 11 | TRBV20-1 | CSANPGDGYTF | TGCAGTGCAAACCCAGGGGATGGCTACACCTTC
NA | TRBJ1-4 | NA | 14 | TRBV18 | CASSPEGRGEKLFF | TGTGCCAGCTCACCAGAGGGCCGGGGAGAAAAACTGTTTTTT
NA | TRBJ2-5 | NA | 12 | TRBV6-6 | CASAFLGETQYF | TGTGCCAGCGCGTTCTTGGGGGAGACCCAGTACTTC
TRBD1 | TRBJ2-3 | NA | 16 | TRBV4-3 | CASSPGDRGRTDTQYF | TGCGCCAGCAGCCCCGGAGACAGGGGGCGTACAGATACGCAGTATTTT
NA | TRBJ1-2 | NA | 17 | TRBV28 | CASSLQIQGRVRDGYTF | TGTGCCAGCAGTTTACAAATACAGGGAAGAGTGAGGGATGGCTACACCTTC
TRBD1 | TRBJ2-1 | NA | 14 | TRBV11-3 | CASSLGTGEHEQFF | TGTGCCAGCAGCCTAGGGACAGGGGAACATGAGCAGTTCTTC
NA | TRBJ2-1 | once | 15 | TRBV5-1 | CASKEMVGAGNEQFF | TGCGCCAGCAAAGAGATGGTGGGTGCCGGCAATGAGCAGTTCTTC
NA | TRBJ1-1 | NA | 13 | TRBV2 | CASSGQLNTEAFF | TGTGCCAGCAGTGGACAGCTGAACACTGAAGCTTTCTTT
NA | TRBJ2-7 | NA | 12 | TRBV2 | CASTTGPYEQYF | TGTGCCAGCACCACGGGTCCCTACGAGCAGTACTTC
TRBD2 | TRBJ2-1 | once | 16 | TRBV5-1 | CASSLGAGGSYNEQFF | TGCGCCAGCAGCTTGGGGGCGGGAGGATCCTACAATGAGCAGTTCTTC
NA | TRBJ2-2 | once | 13 | TRBV6-5 | CASSYAEGGELFF | TGTGCCAGCAGTTACGCGGAAGGCGGGGAGCTGTTTTTT
NA | TRBJ2-7 | NA | 13 | TRBV5-1 | CASTRSGAYEQYF | TGCGCCAGCACCCGGAGTGGCGCCTACGAGCAGTACTTC
NA | TRBJ2-5 | NA | 14 | TRBV5-1 | CASSPDFRQETQYF | TGCGCCAGCAGCCCAGACTTTAGACAAGAGACCCAGTACTTC
NA | TRBJ2-2 | NA | 14 | TRBV11-3 | CASSLALNTGELFF | TGTGCCAGCAGCTTAGCTCTAAACACCGGGGAGCTGTTTTTT
NA | TRBJ1-1 | NA | 11 | TRBV10-3 | CATQAGTEAFF | TGTGCCACCCAGGCTGGCACTGAAGCTTTCTTT
NA | TRBJ1-3 | NA | 15 | TRBV7-2 | CASSPRGSSGNTIYF | TGTGCCAGCAGCCCTCGGGGTAGCTCTGGAAACACCATATATTTT
NA | TRBJ2-3 | NA | 13 | TRBV18 | CASSPISTDTQYF | TGTGCCAGCTCTCCCATAAGCACAGATACGCAGTATTTT
TRBD1 | TRBJ1-1 | NA | 15 | TRBV5-1 | CASSVDRTGTSEAFF | TGCGCCAGCAGCGTTGACAGGACAGGGACTAGTGAAGCTTTCTTT
NA | TRBJ2-7 | NA | 13 | TRBV6-5 | CASSSSWGGEQYF | TGTGCCAGCAGCTCCTCGTGGGGAGGCGAGCAGTACTTC
NA | TRBJ2-7 | NA | 11 | TRBV10-1 | CASMGAGVKYF | TGCGCCAGCATGGGAGCTGGGGTTAAGTACTTC
NA | TRBJ1-5 | NA | 15 | TRBV19 | CASSTAGVGNQPQHF | TGTGCCAGTAGTACCGCAGGGGTCGGGAATCAGCCCCAGCATTTT
NA | TRBJ2-7 | NA | 13 | TRBV4-2 | CASSQEVPYEQYF | TGTGCCAGCAGCCAAGAGGTACCCTACGAGCAGTACTTC
TRBD2 | TRBJ2-5 | once | 14 | TRBV2 | CAGGASGGLETQYF | TGTGCCGGCGGAGCTAGCGGGGGGTTGGAGACCCAGTACTTC
TRBD2 | TRBJ2-2 | NA | 16 | TRBV5-5 | CASSPGTTRGYGELFF | TGTGCCAGCAGCCCCGGGACTACTCGAGGTTATGGGGAGCTGTTTTTT
NA | TRBJ2-3 | NA | 15 | TRBV11-3 | CASSLEGLGTDTQYF | TGTGCCAGCAGCTTAGAGGGCCTCGGCACAGATACGCAGTATTTT
TRBD1 | TRBJ2-2 | NA | 15 | TRBV30 | CAWRRTGVNTGELFF | TGTGCCTGGAGACGGACAGGGGTGAACACCGGGGAGCTGTTTTTT
NA | TRBJ2-5 | NA | 14 | TRBV28 | CASSSGQIQETQYF | TGTGCCAGCAGTTCAGGACAAATCCAAGAGACCCAGTACTTC
TRBD2 | TRBJ2-7 | once | 15 | TRBV7-2 | CASSLPASGRSEQYF | TGTGCCAGCAGCTTACCGGCTAGCGGGAGGTCCGAGCAGTACTTC
TRBD2 | TRBJ2-3 | NA | 15 | TRBV6-1 | CASTWTSGVTDTQYF | TGTGCCAGCACCTGGACTAGCGGGGTAACAGATACGCAGTATTTT
TRBD2 | TRBJ2-3 | NA | 14 | TRBV30 | CAWGLAGGTDTQYF | TGTGCCTGGGGACTAGCGGGAGGTACAGATACGCAGTATTTT
NA | TRBJ2-7 | NA | 15 | TRBV6-5 | CASSPGLTSSYEQYF | TGTGCCAGCAGCCCGGGACTCACGAGCTCCTACGAGCAGTACTTC
NA | TRBJ1-5 | NA | 15 | TRBV7-2 | CASSLTGQINQPQHF | TGTGCCAGCAGCTTGACCGGACAGATCAATCAGCCCCAGCATTTT
TRBD1 | TRBJ2-2 | once | 13 | TRBV6-1 | CASRNTGAGELFF | TGTGCCAGCAGGAACACAGGGGCCGGGGAGCTGTTTTTT
NA | TRBJ2-1 | once | 19 | TRBV27 | CASSLLGDRALAGGNEQFF | TGTGCCAGCAGTTTATTGGGGGACAGGGCCTTAGCGGGAGGAAATGAGCAGTTCTTC